The 9 T cell receptor beta chains in this list originate from one sample, sequenced in a study of human T cells and chemical hapten exposure. Time point specified: patch test 1, 2 weeks after DPC sensitization. Noted treatment: therapeutic diphenylcyclopropenone sensitization with weekly scalp DPC. TCRdb analysed the RACE reads with MiXCR anew, one entry per CDR3 protein. Found here are tens of thousands of distinct CDR3 sequences, about 10% of them singletons; the top ten hold 4% to 5%. Sequenced here: whole blood, sampled in connection with sensitization to the hapten diphenylcyclopropenone (DPC). These receptors originate from a woman aged 45-65 years with alopecia areata. Some clones in this sample may be carry-over from other donors' samples.

This clonotype was detected a few times. This sequence joins TRBV12-3 or TRBV12-4 and TRBJ1-1; 11 bases line up with TRBD1. V was pared by 5 bases and J by 4 bases, with 6 bases of the junction left unmatched. This CDR3 is built from 15 residues. CDR3 bases: TGTGCCAGCAGTGCGGACAGGGGGCTGCTCACTGAAGCTTTCTTT. It specifies CASSADRGLLTEAFF.

This clonotype was observed at least ten times. The genes are TRBV7-2 and TRBJ2-1; no clear D. Trimming removed 5 bases at V and 0 bases at J, with 11 bases between. Germline V gene data show CDR1 as SGHTA and CDR2 as FQGNSA. The CDR3 has 15 amino acids. The CDR3 DNA reads as TGTGCCAGCAGCCCCCCGGGCCCCTCCTACAATGAGCAGTTCTTC. Amino acids: CASSPPGPSYNEQFF. Full variable domain (missing parts from reference TRBV7-2 and TRBJ2-1): GAGVSQSPSNKVTEKGKDVELRCDPISGHTALYWYRQSLGQGLEFLIYFQGNSAPDKSGLPSDRFSAERTGGSVSTLTIQRTQQEDSAVYLCASSPPGPSYNEQFFGPGTRLTVL.

This clonotype has just a few counts. The germline gene is not matched at one end of the junction; a read error may be the cause. The CDR3: CASSLPYSSLHF. In DNA, the CDR3 is TGTGCCAGCAGCTTGCCCTATTCATCCCTCCACTTT. The chain combines TRBV7-6 with TRBJ1-6, with D unclear. Germline V CDR1 and CDR2: SGHVS, FNYEAQ. The CDR3 has 12 residues.

This clonotype has at least ten counts. The chain recombines TRBV7-8 with TRBJ2-3; unclear D gene. CDR1 is SGHVS, CDR2 FQNEAQ, per germline. V was pared by 1 base and J by 2 bases, with 7 bases between. There are 14 residues in the CDR3. The chain's CDR3 is CASSLVGNTDTQYF. DNA of the CDR3: TGTGCCAGCAGCTTAGTTGGGAACACAGATACGCAGTATTTT.

This chain links TRBV2 with TRBJ2-7, with a possible D match to TRBD1 (5 bases). Germline loops: CDR1 SNHLY, CDR2 FYNNEI. Trimming cost V 1 base and J 3 bases, with 13 bases left between them. The CDR3 extends over 15 amino acids. This CDR3 reads CASSEGVQANYEQYF. CDR3 DNA: TGTGCCAGCAGTGAAGGAGTACAGGCTAACTACGAGCAGTACTTC.

This clonotype was recorded at least ten times. CDR3 in DNA: TGTGCCAGCAGTTACATGGGTGGCGGGGCCAACGTCCTGACTTTC. Protein product: CASSYMGGGANVLTF. The chain joins TRBV6-2 or TRBV6-3 to TRBJ2-6; D gene uncertain. The CDR3 runs to 15 residues. With 2 bases removed from V and 4 bases from J, the gap between germline ends came to 9 bases. CDR1 and CDR2 from the germline V gene are MNHEY and SVGEGT.

The rearrangement joins TRBV5-4 to TRBJ2-5, with a tentative D call TRBD1 (6 bases). Germline CDR1 SGHNT, CDR2 YYREEE (reference sequence). The length of the CDR3 is 14 residues. V was trimmed by 4 bases and J by 3 bases, leaving 13 bases between them. CDR3 bases: TGTGCCAGCAGCCTCAAGACAGGAGAAGAGACCCAGTACTTC. Translated, it gives CASSLKTGEETQYF.

This chain joins TRBV20-1 and TRBJ2-6; D not certain. Trimming left V 5 bases short and J 0 bases short, with 2 bases between. The CDR3 is made up of 12 amino acids. CDR1 is DFQATT and CDR2 is SNEGSKA in the germline V gene (reference sequence). CDR3 region: CSALSGANVLTF. CDR3 in DNA: TGCAGTGCTCTCTCTGGGGCCAACGTCCTGACTTTC.

V and J are TRBV6-1 and TRBJ2-7; 14 nucleotides line up with TRBD2. This CDR3 spans 16 amino acids. Germline assignment: CDR1 MNHNS and CDR2 SASEGT. The J segment lost 3 bases and the V segment lost 6 bases, leaving 7 bases of the junction unmatched. CDR3 in amino acids: CASRPKTSGRDYEQYF. DNA for the CDR3: TGTGCCAGCAGACCTAAGACTAGCGGGAGGGACTACGAGCAGTACTTC.